This TCR beta chain was retrieved from a study of tumour-infiltrating T cells in Burkitt lymphoma. Some clones are missing from TCRdb's copy, which holds only in-frame ones; the method was immunoSEQ multiplex PCR. This sample has approximately 46,000 clones, with approximately 31% found just once. V dropped 4 bases and J dropped 2; count of bases not matched to a gene: 4. Germline CDR1 LNHDA, CDR2 SQIVND (reference sequence). The length of the CDR3 is 14 residues. This clonotype was sampled from a human donor with Burkitt lymphoma. The gene calls are TRBV19 and TRBJ2-7; 8 bases match TRBD2. Sequenced sample: tumor tissue. The CDR3 sequence is CASSNSGGTYEQYF. The CDR3 DNA follows: TGTGCCAGTAGTAACAGCGGGGGAACCTACGAGCAGTACTTC.